This entry is about one T cell receptor beta chain. Its antigen is not yet known. There are no base qualities to consult, and no much larger clone falls within one base. Counted from cysteine to phenylalanine, this CDR3 has 13 amino acids. Only CDR3 DNA is held: 39 bases, read in frame from base 1. The germline V gene encodes CDR1 MNHNS and CDR2 SASEGT. The V and J ends are trimmed by 11 bases and 0 bases, leaving 13 bases between them. To demonstrate the VDJtools post-analysis software, TCR beta repertoires were profiled from the peripheral blood of roughly 12 young patients with multiple sclerosis. Multiple sclerosis patients were children and adolescents aged roughly 6 to 16 years. Libraries were built with PCR. TCRdb lists the instrument as Illumina HiSeq 2500. Unique molecular identifiers were incorporated into TCR beta cDNA libraries to reduce PCR and sequencing biases. Every 1 to 10 million input T cells yielded about 500,000 cDNA molecules, meaning each molecule approximated one T cell. The patient libraries were prepared and sequenced with the same protocol used for the earlier healthy control dataset. Samples belonging to the same batch were prepared together, multiplexed and sequenced on a shared HiSeq lane. The original pipeline was this. MIGEC handled the raw barcoded reads, throwing out single-read molecular identifier groups before consensus assembly and CDR3 extraction. Clonotype tables were post-analysed with VDJtools, normalizing diversity by down-sampling all datasets to the smallest sample size. Repertoire overlap clustering matched CDR3 amino acid but not nucleotide sequences to correct batch-related cross-sample contamination. The public reads were reanalyzed by TCRdb: fastp trimming at Q25, MiXCR alignment, in-frame beta chains only. Each CDR3 protein gets just one entry, which takes the most common genes and DNA from the rows behind it. The V and J calls and clone size come from TCRdb's table, not from the authors' own analysis. Across this sample there are roughly 570,000 distinct CDR3 sequences, with around 34% seen only once. Around 5.9% of the sample is taken by the ten largest.

This entry comes from a study of post-analysis software for immune sequencing data (dated by TCRdb to between 2014 and 2017). Context from the whole study: The recorded disease courses included relapsing-remitting, secondary progressive and progressive-relapsing multiple sclerosis, and some patients had no subtype annotation. The patient repertoires were compared against 10 to 12 previously published healthy control repertoires obtained from donors aged roughly 6 to 28 years. A subset of samples was prepared in parallel using single-end sample barcoding, then pooled and co-amplified after Illumina adapter ligation.

Broad study findings and their caveats: Multiple sclerosis patients had significantly lower normalized Chao1 diversity than controls, a result that suggests substantial peripheral T-cell clonal expansion. The multiple sclerosis patient group was slightly younger than the control group. Significantly higher frequencies in patients than in controls were found for five or six TRBV segments, including TRBV5-6, TRBV5-1 and TRBV20-1. Direct clustering with F measure showed strong co-clustering of samples prepared in the same batch, prompting a batch-effect correction.

The sequencing sample was made of blood. This sequence originates from a girl aged 2-17 years with multiple sclerosis. This chain joins TRBV6-1 to TRBJ1-1, with TRBD1 as a weak D call on 5 bases. The DNA sequence is given as TGTGCCGGGGGAGAACTAATGAACACTGAAGCTTTCTTT. It encodes CAGGELMNTEAFF.